This TCR beta chain appears in the sequencing data of a study of blood T cell repertoires in COVID-19. Study-wide background: Acute and convalescent COVID-19 specimens originated in the United States, Italy and Spain. T cells, B-cell-depleted T cells, or PBMCs supplied cDNA or gDNA.

The V gene lost 7 bases and the J gene lost 1 base, with 8 bases spanning the gap. The germline V gene encodes CDR1 WNHNN and CDR2 SYGVQD (reference sequence). The CDR3 contains 14 residues. Per the study methods: Nucleated cell number was recorded as an estimate derived from reference gene primer amplification. Method: immunoSEQ multiplex PCR; TCRdb's copy keeps in-frame clones and lacks some. D and trimming come from the DNA, and the V and J calls and clone size come from that table. The data hold 150,000 to 200,000 clones, with roughly nine tenths observed a single time. The J gene is TRBJ2-6, the V gene TRBV10-1, with D possibly being TRBD1 (5 bases). Material: peripheral blood. The sequence came from a man between 18 and 29 years old who had recovered from COVID-19. CDR3 nucleotide sequence: TGCGCCAGCAAATCAGGGTCTGGGGCCAACGTCCTGACTTTC. Translated: CASKSGSGANVLTF.